Listed here are 28 T cell receptor beta chains from one sample, sequenced in a study of shared clonotypes between healthy human individuals. Clones were sequenced by immunoSEQ multiplex PCR, and TCRdb holds only the in-frame ones, with some missing. The sample has roughly 2 million clones; 85% to 95% are singletons. The sample was naive CD4+ T cells sorted from blood. Subset of the sample: CD45RA+ positively selected. The receptors here all came from a man aged 18 to 30 in good health.

V usage is TRBV30 and J usage is TRBJ1-2; 9 bases fit TRBD1. Germline V gene data show CDR1 as GTSNPN and CDR2 as SVGIG (reference sequence). The CDR3 covers 13 residues. Trimming took 5 bases from V and 7 from J; bases not matched to a gene: 8. CDR3 nucleotides: TGTGCCTGGGGGGGCACAGGGGGCGGTGGCTACACCTTC. It translates to CAWGGTGGGGYTF. The full variable domain, with the rest looked up from reference TRBV30 and TRBJ1-2, is SQTIHQWPATLVQPVGSPLSLECTVEGTSNPNLYWYRQAAGRGLQLLFYSVGIGQISSEVPQNLSASRPQDRQFILSSKKLLLSDSGFYLCAWGGTGGGGYTFGSGTRLTVV.

The chain links TRBV29-1 to TRBJ1-5, with TRBD1 matching over 8 bases. The length of the CDR3 is 15 residues. The V segment lost 5 bases and the J segment 3 bases; nucleotides outside the gene matches: 9. Germline assignment: CDR1 SQVTM and CDR2 ANQGSEA. The CDR3, as DNA: TGCAGCGTTCAGCTACACAGGGGGGTCAATCAGCCCCAGCATTTT. It yields the protein CSVQLHRGVNQPQHF.

V is TRBV4-2 and J is TRBJ2-1; TRBD2 agrees at 7 bases. CDR3 size: 15 residues. Germline V gene sequence: CDR1 LGHNA, CDR2 YNFKEQ. Unmatched junction bases numbered 7, after V lost 4 bases and J lost 4 bases. The CDR3: CASSPTSTTYNEQFF. Here the CDR3 DNA reads TGTGCCAGCAGCCCGACTAGCACCACATACAATGAGCAGTTCTTC.

The V call is TRBV30, the J call TRBJ2-1, with TRBD1 matching 8 bases. Germline trimming cut 0 bases from V and 15 bases from J; bases unmatched to any gene: 16. Looked up from germline, CDR1 is GTSNPN and CDR2 is SVGIG (reference sequence). The CDR3 has 15 residues. The CDR3 sequence: CAWSVRTGSGLEGFF. The CDR3 region has the DNA TGTGCCTGGAGTGTCCGGACAGGGTCGGGTTTGGAGGGGTTCTTC.

This chain connects TRBV6-6 to TRBJ2-7; no definite D call. Germline V gene sequence: CDR1 MNHNY, CDR2 SVGAGI (reference sequence). CDR3 length: 12 amino acids. The V gene lost 4 bases and the J gene lost 4 bases, with 8 bases spanning the gap. The CDR3 sequence: CASSSQIYEQYF. The CDR3 region has the DNA TGTGCCAGCAGTTCGCAGATTTACGAGCAGTACTTC.

This chain uses TRBV25-1 with TRBJ2-7; tentatively, D is TRBD2 (5 bases). In germline, CDR1 is MGHDK, CDR2 SYGVNS. Trimming stripped 3 bases from V and 7 bases from J, with 16 bases between. The CDR3 has 14 amino acids. The CDR3 here is CASSDAGLLREQYF. The CDR3 bases are TGTGCCAGCAGTGACGCGGGCCTCCTACGGGAGCAGTACTTC.

This chain connects TRBV2 to TRBJ2-6; D may be TRBD2 (5 bases). The V end lost 2 bases, the J end lost 2 bases, and 10 bases lay between the germline ends. CDR3 length equals 16 residues. The V gene's germline CDR1 is SNHLY and CDR2 FYNNEI. The CDR3 is CASSELWGAGANVLTF. Here the CDR3 DNA reads TGTGCCAGCAGTGAACTATGGGGAGCTGGGGCCAACGTCCTGACTTTC.

A remark on this clone: Other DNA sequences within the sample encode an identical CDR3. The CDR3 spells CASSLRGGMNTEAFF. CDR3 sequence (DNA): TGTGCCAGCAGCTTGAGGGGCGGGATGAACACTGAAGCTTTCTTT. This rearrangement joins TRBV5-4 to TRBJ1-1; weak D call: TRBD1 (5 bases). CDR3 length: 15 residues. The V gene lost 1 base and the J gene lost 0 bases, with 10 bases spanning the gap. The germline V gene encodes CDR1 SGHNT and CDR2 YYREEE (reference sequence).

V is TRBV10-1 and J is TRBJ2-1; weak D call: TRBD2 (6 bases). V lost 0 bases and J 3 bases, leaving 12 bases between the germline ends. Germline CDR1 reads WNHNN; CDR2 reads SYGVQD (reference sequence). This CDR3 comprises 16 residues. Here the CDR3 DNA reads TGCGCCAGCAGTGAGTCTGGGGGAGGCCTCTACAATGAGCAGTTCTTC. Amino acid sequence: CASSESGGGLYNEQFF.

This chain uses TRBV5-5 with TRBJ2-5; 7 bases align to TRBD1. Germline CDR1 SGHKS, CDR2 YYEKEE (reference sequence). V was clipped by 0 bases and J by 5 bases; unmatched bases: 7. CDR3 size: 15 residues. The CDR3 DNA reads TGTGCCAGCAGCTTGGAGAGGGGGCCTAGTGAGACCCAGTACTTC. It is translated as CASSLERGPSETQYF.

V and J are TRBV4-3 and TRBJ2-7; no definite D call. Trimming left V 5 bases short and J 6 bases short, with 14 bases between. CDR3 length equals 13 residues. The V gene's germline CDR1 is LGHNA and CDR2 YSLEER. The DNA for the CDR3 is TGCGCCAGCAGCTTAGGAGAAAGGCTCGAGCAGTACTTC. Translation gives CASSLGERLEQYF.

This sequence joins TRBV27 and TRBJ1-6; perhaps TRBD1 as D (6 bases). Germline CDR1 reads MNHEY; CDR2 reads SMNVEV (reference sequence). The V end was cut by 5 bases, the J end by 0 bases, with 14 bases between. The CDR3 is 17 residues long. CDR3 nucleotide sequence: TGTGCCAGCAGTCGAAAACAGGGTCTCTCCTATAATTCACCCCTCCACTTT. Its translation: CASSRKQGLSYNSPLHF.

The rearrangement uses TRBV29-1 and TRBJ1-4, with 8 bases that match TRBD1. The CDR3 covers 15 residues. Germline-derived CDR1 and CDR2 are SQVTM and ANQGSEA. V gave up 5 bases and J gave up 4 bases; unmatched junction bases: 9. This CDR3 reads CSVSQGGQGNEKLFF. CDR3 DNA sequence: TGCAGCGTTAGCCAGGGCGGACAGGGTAATGAAAAACTGTTTTTT.

This clone appeared a single time. The chain joins TRBV6-5 to TRBJ2-1; D is unresolved. This CDR3 has 11 amino acids. V was pared by 3 bases and J by 8 bases, with 5 bases between. Germline assignment: CDR1 MNHEY and CDR2 SVGAGI. CDR3 protein: CASSYLDEQFF. In DNA form, the CDR3 reads TGTGCCAGCAGTTATCTAGATGAGCAGTTCTTC.

The chain uses TRBV5-4 and TRBJ1-4, with a weak D call TRBD1 (6 bases). The CDR3 extends over 15 amino acids. With 1 base removed from V and 4 bases from J, the gap between germline ends came to 11 bases. Germline V gives CDR1 SGHNT, CDR2 YYREEE (reference sequence). CDR3 region: CASSLTGADNEKLFF. The CDR3 DNA reads as TGTGCCAGCAGCTTGACGGGGGCTGATAATGAAAAACTGTTTTTT.

About this clone itself: Distinct nucleotide sequences in the sample also encode this CDR3. The chain joins TRBV20-1 to TRBJ2-3, with D unclear. V lost 1 base and J lost 3, with 2 bases in between. The germline V gene encodes CDR1 DFQATT and CDR2 SNEGSKA (reference sequence). CDR3 size: 11 residues. CDR3 residues: CSARGTDTQYF. The CDR3 bases are TGCAGTGCTAGAGGAACAGATACGCAGTATTTT.

The gene calls are TRBV10-3 and TRBJ1-5; TRBD1 might be the D (5 bases). The CDR3 has 13 amino acids. CDR1 is ENHRY and CDR2 is SYGVKD in the germline V gene. Trimming took 8 bases from V and 3 from J, leaving 11 bases between them. The CDR3 nucleotides read TGTGCCATCCGAGCGGGGGTCAATCAGCCCCAGCATTTT. As protein: CAIRAGVNQPQHF.

This rearrangement joins TRBV10-3 to TRBJ2-7, with 8 bases lining up with TRBD2. The V gene end was trimmed by 4 bases and the J gene end by 2 bases; junction bases not matched to a gene: 7. The CDR3 contains 15 residues. Germline lookup yields CDR1 ENHRY and CDR2 SYGVKD. CDR3 amino acids: CAISASRAGAYEQYF. Here the CDR3 DNA reads TGTGCCATCAGTGCCTCGCGAGCGGGGGCCTACGAGCAGTACTTC.

The J gene is TRBJ2-7, the V gene TRBV30, with TRBD2 matching over 12 bases. The CDR3 loop spans 15 amino acids. Trimming cost V 1 base and J 5 bases; bases outside gene matches: 6. The germline CDR1 and CDR2 sequences are GTSNPN and SVGIG (reference sequence). This chain's CDR3 is CAWSAGLAGPHEQYF. CDR3 sequence (DNA): TGTGCCTGGAGTGCCGGACTAGCGGGGCCCCACGAGCAGTACTTC.

The genes are TRBV28 and TRBJ2-3; 8 nucleotides line up with TRBD2. V was pared by 6 bases and J by 6 bases, with 8 bases of the junction left unmatched. This CDR3 comprises 14 residues. Germline V lookup: CDR1 MDHEN, CDR2 SYDVKM. CDR3 coding DNA: TGTGCCAGCAGGCCCGGGGGGGCAGCTGATACGCAGTATTTT. Protein: CASRPGGAADTQYF.

The rearrangement joins TRBV2 to TRBJ2-2; perhaps TRBD1 as D (5 bases). The CDR3 has 13 residues. Germline loops: CDR1 SNHLY, CDR2 FYNNEI. Between the trimmed V and J ends, which lost 6 bases and 6 bases, there was a span of 11 bases. The CDR3 DNA reads as TGTGCCAGCAGCCAGGGAACGGCCGGGGAGCTGTTTTTT. This sequence encodes CASSQGTAGELFF.

The CDR3 sequence is CASSPPGGRSETQYF. DNA of the CDR3: TGTGCCAGTAGTCCACCAGGCGGGAGATCAGAGACCCAGTACTTC. V is TRBV19 and J is TRBJ2-5; TRBD2 agrees at 7 bases. The CDR3 is 15 residues long. Germline V gene sequence: CDR1 LNHDA, CDR2 SQIVND (reference sequence). After removal of 5 bases from V and 4 bases from J, the junction contained 10 bases not matched to a gene.

The CDR3 is CASSFRREGAKNIQYF. In DNA, the CDR3 is TGTGCCAGCAGCTTCCGGCGGGAGGGCGCCAAAAACATTCAGTACTTC. The chain has TRBV5-6 and TRBJ2-4, with 9 bases that match TRBD2. This CDR3 has 16 amino acids. The germline V gene has CDR1 SGHDT and CDR2 YYEEEE. With 2 bases clipped from V and 1 base from J, the junction kept 4 bases outside the gene matches.

The chain is built from TRBV6-6 and TRBJ1-5; D gene uncertain. The CDR3 has 15 amino acids. The V gene lost 4 bases and the J gene lost 0 bases, with 10 bases spanning the gap. Looked up from germline, CDR1 is MNHNY and CDR2 is SVGAGI (reference sequence). The CDR3 here is CASSSEGFSNQPQHF. CDR3 DNA: TGTGCCAGCAGTTCGGAGGGCTTTAGCAATCAGCCCCAGCATTTT.

The chain links TRBV30 to TRBJ2-7; 7 bases fit TRBD1. Germline values: CDR1 GTSNPN, CDR2 SVGIG (reference sequence). The CDR3 totals 15 residues. Trimming cost V 0 bases and J 4 bases; bases outside gene matches: 9. The CDR3 bases are TGTGCCTGGAGTGTTAGGTCCACAGGGGTTTACGAGCAGTACTTC. Protein: CAWSVRSTGVYEQYF.

This chain uses TRBV5-1 with TRBJ2-7; D might be TRBD1 (6 bases). CDR1 and CDR2 from the germline V gene are SGHRS and YFSETQ. Trimming took 9 bases from V and 5 from J, leaving 18 bases between them. The CDR3 sequence is 13 residues long. The CDR3 DNA reads as TGCGCCACCTCCACAGGGTTTACCGACGAGCAGTACTTC. This codes for CATSTGFTDEQYF.

Worth noting for this clone: The sample has other DNA sequences that encode this CDR3 too. This chain uses TRBV18 with TRBJ2-3; D perhaps matches TRBD1 (5 bases). The CDR3 has 12 residues. The V gene's germline CDR1 is KGHSH and CDR2 LQKENI. The germline V and J ends were trimmed by 6 bases and 4 bases, with 8 bases remaining between them. For the CDR3, the DNA is TGTGCCAGCTCCCAGGGTCCAGATACGCAGTATTTT. This encodes CASSQGPDTQYF.

The V gene is TRBV10-3, the J gene TRBJ2-2; no clear D gene. Germline assignment: CDR1 ENHRY and CDR2 SYGVKD. The CDR3 contains 15 residues. With 3 bases removed from V and 3 bases from J, the gap between germline ends came to 11 bases. The CDR3 region has the DNA TGTGCCATCAGTGATGGTCGGTCGCACACCGGGGAGCTGTTTTTT. Translated, it gives CAISDGRSHTGELFF.